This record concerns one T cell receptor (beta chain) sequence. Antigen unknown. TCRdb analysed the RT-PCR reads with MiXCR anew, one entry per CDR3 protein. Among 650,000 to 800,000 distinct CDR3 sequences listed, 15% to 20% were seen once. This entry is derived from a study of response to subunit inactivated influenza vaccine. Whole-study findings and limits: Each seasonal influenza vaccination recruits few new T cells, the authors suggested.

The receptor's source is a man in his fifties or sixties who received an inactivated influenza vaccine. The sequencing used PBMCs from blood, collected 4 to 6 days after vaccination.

CDR3 DNA sequence: TGTGCCAGTAGTATCCATGTAGCCCAGCATTTT. This gives the protein CASSIHVAQHF. The gene calls are TRBV19 and TRBJ1-5, with D unresolved. Germline-derived CDR1 and CDR2 are LNHDA and SQIVND (reference sequence). With 3 bases removed from V and 11 bases from J, the gap between germline ends came to 8 bases. The CDR3 is 11 amino acids.